This TCR beta chain was found in a study of blood T cell repertoires in COVID-19. Study at large: The United States, Italy and Spain provided the acute and convalescent COVID-19 samples. T cells, B-cell-depleted T cells, or PBMCs supplied cDNA or gDNA.

Original analysis: Using reference gene primer amplification, nucleated cell counts were estimated. TCRdb's copy holds only in-frame clones and misses some; the assay was immunoSEQ multiplex PCR. V and J calls and clone size are copied from that table; D and trimming were computed from the DNA. There are hundreds of thousands of clones in the sample; around 85% occur only once, and approximately 3.7% lies in the top ten. The CDR3 consists of 17 residues. Losses at the gene ends were 5 bases for V and 4 bases for J; bases not matched to a gene: 13. From germline, CDR1 is SGHTA and CDR2 FQGTGA. J is TRBJ1-4 and V is TRBV7-3; 7 bases match TRBD1. Sequenced: peripheral blood. This receptor was taken from a woman aged 18-30 years with acute or convalescent COVID-19. CDR3 bases: TGTGCCAGCAGCCCAAGAGGGGGCTTCGCTAGTAATGAAAAACTGTTTTTT. Its protein is CASSPRGGFASNEKLFF. Using reference TRBV7-3 and TRBJ1-4 for the parts outside the CDR3, the full variable domain is GAGVSQTPSNKVTEKGKYVELRCDPISGHTALYWYRQSLGQGPEFLIYFQGTGAADDSGLPNDRFFAVRPEGSVSTLKIQRTERGDSAVYLCASSPRGGFASNEKLFFGSGTQLSVL.